This TCR beta chain was recorded in a study of T cells in Graves' hyperthyroidism and ophthalmopathy. Study results and caveats: A 13 V-J model separated ophthalmopathy from stable hyperthyroidism.

Patients aged 18 to 65 had newly diagnosed hyperthyroidism that had lasted under 2 months. V lost 3 bases to trimming and J lost 7 bases; unmatched junction nucleotides: 11. The CDR3 contains 15 residues. Looked up from germline, CDR1 is MGHRA and CDR2 is YSYEKL. Points on this clonotype: Its antigen is undetermined.

Amplified TCR beta CDR3 regions derived from RNA transcripts. The primer set for the first-round RT-PCR of the TCR CDR3 was HTBI. Each CDR3 protein is one row after TCRdb ran MiXCR on the multiplex PCR reads. The table has around 340,000 distinct CDR3 sequences, roughly 17% seen once. The TCR originated in a woman under 40 with Graves' hyperthyroidism that later progressed to Graves' ophthalmopathy. The chain is built from TRBV4-1 and TRBJ2-7; 8 bases are a match to TRBD1. Sequenced: blood. CDR3 region: CASSHISQGAEEQYF. Written as DNA, the CDR3 is TGCGCCAGCAGCCACATCAGCCAGGGGGCGGAAGAGCAGTACTTC.